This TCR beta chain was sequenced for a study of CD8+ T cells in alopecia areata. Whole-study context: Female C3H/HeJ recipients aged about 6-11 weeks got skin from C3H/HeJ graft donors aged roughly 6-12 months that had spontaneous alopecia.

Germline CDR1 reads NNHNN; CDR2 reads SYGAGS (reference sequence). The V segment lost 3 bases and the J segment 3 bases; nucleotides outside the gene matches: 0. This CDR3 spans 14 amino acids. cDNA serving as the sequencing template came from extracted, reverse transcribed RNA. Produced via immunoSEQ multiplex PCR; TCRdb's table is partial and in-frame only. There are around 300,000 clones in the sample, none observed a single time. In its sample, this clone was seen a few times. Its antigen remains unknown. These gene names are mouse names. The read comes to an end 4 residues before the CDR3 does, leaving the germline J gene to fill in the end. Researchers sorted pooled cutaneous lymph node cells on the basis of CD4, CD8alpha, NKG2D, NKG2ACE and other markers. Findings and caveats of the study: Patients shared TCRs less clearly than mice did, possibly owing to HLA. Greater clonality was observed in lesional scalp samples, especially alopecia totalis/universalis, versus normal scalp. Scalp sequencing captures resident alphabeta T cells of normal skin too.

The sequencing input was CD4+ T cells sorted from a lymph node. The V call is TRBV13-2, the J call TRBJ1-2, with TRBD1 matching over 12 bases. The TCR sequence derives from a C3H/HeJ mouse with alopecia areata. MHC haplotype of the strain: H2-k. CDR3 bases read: TGTGCCAGCGGTGGGGACAGGGGGCACTCC. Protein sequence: CASGGDRGHS. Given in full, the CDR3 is CASGGDRGHSDYTF.